This T cell receptor beta chain was profiled in a study of blood T cell repertoires in COVID-19 (dated by TCRdb to the early 2020s). The study in broad terms: Samples from collaborators originated in the United States, Italy and Spain and spanned both the acute and convalescent phases of COVID-19. The samples were drawn from the first 160 participants of the ongoing ImmuneRACE study and from 1,254 subjects provided by 6 global collaborators. Subjects who had been exposed to COVID-19, were actively infected with it, or had recovered from it provided the deeply sampled blood TCRbeta repertoires that made up the dataset. Where available, HLA class I and class II types were taken from metadata supplied by the sample provider and were not determined by assay-based typing. The prospective study material was composed of cDNA or gDNA derived from T cells, B-cell-depleted T cells, or PBMCs. Sample metadata almost always included a de-identified subject ID, COVID-19 status, age in years and sex. The repertoires were made available in a free public database intended to serve as a resource for research on the immune response to SARS-CoV-2. Summary of the overall study and its limitations: The quantity of clinical and demographic metadata differed by source and by participant and was supplied without curation.

TCRbeta CDR3 regions were amplified from genomic DNA using the immunoSEQ Assay, a bias-controlled multiplex PCR. In the paper's pipeline: The number of nucleated cells in each sample was estimated by amplification of reference gene primers within the assay. To quantify the absolute abundance of each unique TCRbeta CDR3 rearrangement, sequence reads were collapsed and filtered. For each sample, productive Simpson clonality was calculated by taking the square root of Simpson's diversity index across productive rearrangements. TCRdb retrieved this table from immuneACCESS and kept in-frame rearrangements only. Not all clones are present; in checked studies, unresolved V genes account for under half, and no reason is known for the remainder. V and J calls plus clone size are reproduced from that table; the DNA served to infer D and trimming. This sample holds 100,000 to 150,000 clones; approximately 81% were observed only once. Over 1.1% of the sample belongs to the ten largest clones.

Whole blood was collected in K2EDTA tubes by collaborating institutions according to the institutions' own protocols. Collaborator samples were shipped for TCRbeta analysis as frozen whole blood, isolated PBMCs, or DNA extracted from either sample type. This clone showed up just once. The antigen it binds to is not known. Base qualities were left out, and no much larger clone turns up one base away. V is reduced by 2 bases and J by 6 bases, leaving a spacing of 12 bases between them. Spanning cysteine to phenylalanine, the CDR3 consists of 14 amino acids. CDR3 DNA is the only sequence kept; it has 42 bases, read in frame from the first base. The germline V gene yields MNHEY for CDR1 and SVGAGI for CDR2.

Recombination connected TRBV6-5 to TRBJ2-3, with the D segment identity uncertain. The clonotype originates from a man in his 60s with acute or convalescent COVID-19. Sequencing was performed on peripheral blood. The sequenced DNA: TGTGCCAGCAGTTACGAGCCGGTATCGGATACGCAGTATTTT. Translated, it reads CASSYEPVSDTQYF.